This TCR beta chain was obtained from a study of Tregs in tolerant kidney transplant recipients. Germline CDR1 and CDR2: SGHNT and YYREEE (reference sequence). The CDR3 sequence is 12 residues long. V was shortened by 4 bases and J by 4 bases, with 9 bases between the two germline ends. Regarding this clone: The antigen is not known.

Unstimulated Tregs (CD4+CD25+CD127-) and CD4+CD25- non-Tregs were sorted from PBMCs. Overall study results and limits: Some patients' samples used different primers over time, so nucleotide sequences weren't comparable.

TCRdb keeps only in-frame clones here, not all; method: immunoSEQ multiplex PCR. Of under 95,000 clones in the sample, around 90% were seen once. Sample: Tregs from blood, taken before the transplant. The TCR was taken from a human donor who received a combined kidney and bone marrow transplant. The chain combines TRBV5-4 with TRBJ2-7; D might be TRBD1 (6 bases). The CDR3, as DNA: TGTGCCAGCAGCCACGACAGGTACGAGCAGTACTTC. Protein sequence: CASSHDRYEQYF.